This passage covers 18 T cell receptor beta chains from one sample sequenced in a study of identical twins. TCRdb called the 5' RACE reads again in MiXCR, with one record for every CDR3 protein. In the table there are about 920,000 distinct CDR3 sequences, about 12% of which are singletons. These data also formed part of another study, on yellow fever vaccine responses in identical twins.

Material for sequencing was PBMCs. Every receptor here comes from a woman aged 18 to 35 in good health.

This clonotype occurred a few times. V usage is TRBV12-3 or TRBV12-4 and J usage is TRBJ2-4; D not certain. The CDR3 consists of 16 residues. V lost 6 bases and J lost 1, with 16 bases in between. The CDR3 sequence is CASSQLWLFAKNIQYF. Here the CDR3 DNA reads TGTGCCAGCAGCCAACTCTGGTTATTCGCCAAAAACATTCAGTACTTC.

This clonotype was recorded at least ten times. The CDR3 coding sequence is TGTGCCACCAGCAGTACCAGCGCCTCCTACGAGCAGTACTTC. Protein: CATSSTSASYEQYF. This chain uses TRBV15 with TRBJ2-7; D is uncertain. The V gene's germline CDR1 is LNHNV and CDR2 YYDKDF (reference sequence). The CDR3 is made up of 14 amino acids. V lost 3 bases to trimming and J lost 0 bases, with 9 bases between them.

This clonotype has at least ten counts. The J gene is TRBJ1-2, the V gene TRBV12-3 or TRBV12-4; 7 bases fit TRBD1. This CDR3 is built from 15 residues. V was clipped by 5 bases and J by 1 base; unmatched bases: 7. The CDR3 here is CASSQWDRSNYGYTF. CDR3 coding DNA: TGTGCCAGCAGTCAGTGGGACAGAAGTAACTATGGCTACACCTTC.

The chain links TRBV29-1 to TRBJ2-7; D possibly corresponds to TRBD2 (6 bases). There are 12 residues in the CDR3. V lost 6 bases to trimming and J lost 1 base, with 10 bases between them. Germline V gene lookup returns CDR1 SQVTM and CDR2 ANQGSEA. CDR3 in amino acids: CSVSGLSYEQYF. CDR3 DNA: TGCAGCGTATCGGGACTGTCCTACGAGCAGTACTTC.

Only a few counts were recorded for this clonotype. CDR3 DNA sequence: TGTGCCAGCAGTCCCCCCCTTTCCGGGGAGCTGTTTTTT. Protein sequence: CASSPPLSGELFF. V gene TRBV12-3 or TRBV12-4 combines with J gene TRBJ2-2; no reliable D call. CDR3 size: 13 residues. V lost 5 bases and J lost 6, with 10 bases in between.

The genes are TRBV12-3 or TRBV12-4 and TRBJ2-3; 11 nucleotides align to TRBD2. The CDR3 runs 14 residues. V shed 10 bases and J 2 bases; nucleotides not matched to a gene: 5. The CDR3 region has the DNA TGTGCCACCATAGCGGGGGGGCACACAGATACGCAGTATTTT. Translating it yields CATIAGGHTDTQYF.

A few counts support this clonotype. In DNA form, the CDR3 reads TGTGCCAGCAGCTTCAGCGGGGGGCCCGACACCGGGGAGCTGTTTTTT. It specifies CASSFSGGPDTGELFF. The chain recombines TRBV7-9 with TRBJ2-2; the match to TRBD2 covers 9 bases. The CDR3 sequence is 16 residues long. Trimming cost V 3 bases and J 3 bases; bases outside gene matches: 5. Germline V gives CDR1 SEHNR, CDR2 FQNEAQ (reference sequence).

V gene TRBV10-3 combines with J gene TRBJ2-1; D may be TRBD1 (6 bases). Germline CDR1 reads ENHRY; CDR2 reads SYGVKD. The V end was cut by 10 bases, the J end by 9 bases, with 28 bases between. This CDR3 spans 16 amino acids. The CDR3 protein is CASYSPRDTQKGEQFF. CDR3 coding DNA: TGTGCCAGCTATTCACCCCGGGACACACAGAAGGGTGAGCAGTTCTTC.

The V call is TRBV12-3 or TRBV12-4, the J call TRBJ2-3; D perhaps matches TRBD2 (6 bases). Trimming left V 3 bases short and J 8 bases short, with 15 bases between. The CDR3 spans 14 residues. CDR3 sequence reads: CASSLDGSAVTQYF. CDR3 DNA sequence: TGTGCCAGCAGTTTGGACGGGAGCGCGGTTACGCAGTATTTT.

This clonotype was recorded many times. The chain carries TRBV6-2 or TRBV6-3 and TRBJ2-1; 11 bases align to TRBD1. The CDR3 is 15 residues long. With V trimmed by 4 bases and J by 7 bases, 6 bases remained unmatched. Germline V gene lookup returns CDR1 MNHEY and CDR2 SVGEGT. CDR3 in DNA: TGTGCCAGCAGTTCTTGGACAGGGGGCTCGAATGAGCAGTTCTTC. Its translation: CASSSWTGGSNEQFF.

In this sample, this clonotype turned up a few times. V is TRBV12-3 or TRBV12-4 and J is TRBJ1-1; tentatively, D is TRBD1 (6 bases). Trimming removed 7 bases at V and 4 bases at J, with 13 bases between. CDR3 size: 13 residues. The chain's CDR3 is CASTYRETTEAFF. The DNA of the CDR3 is TGTGCCAGCACTTACAGGGAGACCACTGAAGCTTTCTTT.

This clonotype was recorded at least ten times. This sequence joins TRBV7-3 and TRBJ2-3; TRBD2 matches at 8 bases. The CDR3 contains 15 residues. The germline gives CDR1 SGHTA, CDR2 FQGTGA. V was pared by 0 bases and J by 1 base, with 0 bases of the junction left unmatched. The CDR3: CASSLTTSGTDTQYF. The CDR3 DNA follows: TGTGCCAGCAGCTTAACGACTAGCGGCACAGATACGCAGTATTTT.

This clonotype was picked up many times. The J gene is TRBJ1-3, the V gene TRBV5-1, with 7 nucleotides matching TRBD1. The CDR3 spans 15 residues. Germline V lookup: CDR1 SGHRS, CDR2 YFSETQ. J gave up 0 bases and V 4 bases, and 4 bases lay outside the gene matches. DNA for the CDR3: TGCGCCAGCAGCGGCGGGACAGCCTCTGGAAACACCATATATTTT. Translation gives CASSGGTASGNTIYF.

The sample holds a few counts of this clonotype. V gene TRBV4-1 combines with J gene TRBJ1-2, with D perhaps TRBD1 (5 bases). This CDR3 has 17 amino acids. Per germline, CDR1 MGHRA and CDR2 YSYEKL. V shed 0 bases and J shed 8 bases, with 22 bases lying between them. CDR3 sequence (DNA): TGCGCCAGCAGCCAAGAACCGCCCTGGGGCGCTACAGACGGCTACACCTTC. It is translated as CASSQEPPWGATDGYTF.

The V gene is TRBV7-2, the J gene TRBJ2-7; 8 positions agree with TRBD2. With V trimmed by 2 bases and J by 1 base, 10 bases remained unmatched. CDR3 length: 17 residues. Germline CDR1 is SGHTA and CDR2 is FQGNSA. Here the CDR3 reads CASSLHFGSGNSYEQYF. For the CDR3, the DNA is TGTGCCAGCAGCTTACATTTTGGTAGCGGGAATTCCTACGAGCAGTACTTC.

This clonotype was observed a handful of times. The CDR3 region is CASSRPQGAKTGELFF. CDR3 DNA: TGTGCCAGCAGCCGACCACAGGGGGCTAAAACCGGGGAGCTGTTTTTT. The chain recombines TRBV9 with TRBJ2-2, with TRBD1 identical over 9 bases. The junction had 9 bases not matched to a gene; V was cut back by 4 bases and J by 5 bases. CDR3 length: 16 amino acids. Germline V lookup: CDR1 SGDLS, CDR2 YYNGEE.

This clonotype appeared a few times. In nucleotides, the CDR3 is TGTGCCAGCAGTGAGTGGGGGCCCCCAGATACGCAGTATTTT. Translating it yields CASSEWGPPDTQYF. The chain uses TRBV6-1 and TRBJ2-3; a possible D gene is TRBD1 (6 bases). V lost 3 bases and J lost 4, with 11 bases in between. This CDR3 spans 14 amino acids. Germline V lookup: CDR1 MNHNS, CDR2 SASEGT.

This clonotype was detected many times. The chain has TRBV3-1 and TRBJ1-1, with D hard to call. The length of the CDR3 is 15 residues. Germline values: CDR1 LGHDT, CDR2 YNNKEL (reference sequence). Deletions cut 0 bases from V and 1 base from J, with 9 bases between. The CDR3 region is CASSQDLPGNTEAFF. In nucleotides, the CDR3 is TGTGCCAGCAGCCAAGATTTACCAGGGAACACTGAAGCTTTCTTT.